The 17 T cell receptor beta chains reported below all come from one sample, sequenced in a study of T-cell reconstitution after alpha-beta-depleted transplantation in children. Unique molecular identifiers were used in preparing the TCRbeta library. TCRdb independently ran MiXCR on the PCR reads; one entry per CDR3 protein. The table has about 500,000 distinct CDR3 sequences, about 30% seen once. The material was PBMCs from the stem cell graft donor, obtained from the stem cell graft. These receptor sequences come from a human donor who donated a stem cell graft to a child with aplastic anemia.

The chain recombines TRBV6-1 with TRBJ2-1; 9 nucleotides agree with TRBD2. CDR1 MNHNS and CDR2 SASEGT come from the germline V gene. Losses at the gene ends were 6 bases for V and 3 bases for J; bases not matched to a gene: 9. The CDR3 spans 16 residues. The CDR3 region has the DNA TGTGCCAGCAGGAGAACTAGCGGGCGAGACTACAATGAGCAGTTCTTC. Amino acid sequence: CASRRTSGRDYNEQFF.

V and J are TRBV12-3 or TRBV12-4 and TRBJ1-5, with no clear D. Trimming took off 6 bases at V and 7 bases at J, with 10 bases between the two ends. The CDR3 contains 12 residues. The CDR3 coding sequence is TGTGCCAGCAGGACGGAAGGCCAGCCCCAGCATTTT. It specifies CASRTEGQPQHF.

This clonotype came up a few times. This chain links TRBV7-2 with TRBJ2-5; D possibly corresponds to TRBD2 (5 bases). The V gene's germline CDR1 is SGHTA and CDR2 FQGNSA. CDR3 length equals 14 residues. The V and J ends lost 7 bases and 5 bases respectively, with 17 bases between them. The CDR3 DNA sequence: TGTGCCAGCAATTCCGGGGTCGGAATGGAGACCCAGTACTTC. This translates into CASNSGVGMETQYF.

The rearrangement joins TRBV5-1 to TRBJ1-5; the D is unclear. The ends were cut back, 4 bases at V and 3 bases at J, with 8 bases in the middle. The CDR3 length is 13 residues. Germline V gene data show CDR1 as SGHRS and CDR2 as YFSETQ. The CDR3 coding sequence is TGCGCCAGCAGCCTGGATCTCAATCAGCCCCAGCATTTT. Its protein is CASSLDLNQPQHF.

The V gene is TRBV15, the J gene TRBJ2-7; D is ambiguous. Germline assignment: CDR1 LNHNV and CDR2 YYDKDF (reference sequence). The V gene lost 2 bases and the J gene lost 7 bases, with 9 bases spanning the gap. This CDR3 comprises 12 residues. DNA for the CDR3: TGTGCCACCAGCAGACCCCTCCTGGAGCAGTACTTC. Protein: CATSRPLLEQYF.

This clonotype was observed a handful of times. V gene TRBV6-8 combines with J gene TRBJ1-4; D might be TRBD1 (6 bases). There are 15 residues in the CDR3. Germline V gives CDR1 MNHGY, CDR2 SAAAGT. The V end lost 7 bases, the J end lost 4 bases, and 16 bases lay between the germline ends. This chain's CDR3 is CASTEPGHLNEKLFF. The CDR3, as DNA: TGTGCCAGCACTGAACCGGGACACCTTAATGAAAAACTGTTTTTT.

The V gene is TRBV6-1, the J gene TRBJ2-7, with D perhaps TRBD1 or TRBD2 (5 bases each). The CDR3 sequence is 15 residues long. CDR1 is MNHNS, CDR2 SASEGT, per germline. Trimming cost V 6 bases and J 2 bases, with 17 bases left between them. Here the CDR3 reads CASRTSGRTPYEQYF. The CDR3 bases are TGTGCCAGCAGGACCTCGGGGCGGACCCCCTACGAGCAGTACTTC.

The V gene is TRBV9, the J gene TRBJ2-5; the match to TRBD2 covers 10 bases. With 3 bases clipped from V and 4 bases from J, the junction kept 9 bases outside the gene matches. This CDR3 is 16 amino acids long. Germline V gene data show CDR1 as SGDLS and CDR2 as YYNGEE. CDR3 sequence (DNA): TGTGCCAGCAGCGCATGGACTAGCGGAGGGGGAGAGACCCAGTACTTC. This gives the protein CASSAWTSGGGETQYF.

Only a few counts were recorded for this clonotype. This rearrangement joins TRBV5-5 to TRBJ2-7, with unresolved D. The CDR3 extends over 15 amino acids. Germline values: CDR1 SGHKS, CDR2 YYEKEE (reference sequence). The V and J ends lost 2 bases and 2 bases respectively, with 14 bases between them. The CDR3 nucleotides read TGTGCCAGCAGCTTAGCTAACACGTCCCCCTACGAGCAGTACGTC. Protein sequence: CASSLANTSPYEQYV.

The rearrangement links TRBV20-1 to TRBJ2-7; D tentatively reads TRBD1 or TRBD2 (6 bases each). The CDR3 runs to 15 residues. Germline CDR1 is DFQATT and CDR2 is SNEGSKA (reference sequence). Trimming removed 6 bases at V and 0 bases at J, with 18 bases between. In DNA form, the CDR3 reads TGCAGTGCCGAGGGGGGCCAAGGGCTCTCCTACGAGCAGTACTTC. Protein product: CSAEGGQGLSYEQYF.

This chain uses TRBV7-2 with TRBJ2-7, with TRBD2 identical over 13 bases. The CDR3 is made up of 15 amino acids. The trim removed 5 bases at V and 5 bases at J, leaving 6 bases unmatched. Looked up from germline, CDR1 is SGHTA and CDR2 is FQGNSA. The DNA for the CDR3 is TGTGCCAGCAGCCCACTAGGGACTAGCGGGAACGAGCAGTACTTC. Its translation: CASSPLGTSGNEQYF.

This rearrangement joins TRBV25-1 to TRBJ1-2; 9 bases match TRBD1. From germline, CDR1 is MGHDK and CDR2 SYGVNS. The CDR3 totals 15 residues. Trimming took 6 bases from V and 2 from J; bases not matched to a gene: 7. CDR3 amino acids: CASRDTGGLNYGYTF. In DNA form, the CDR3 reads TGTGCCAGCAGAGATACAGGGGGCCTAAACTATGGCTACACCTTC.

The chain uses TRBV20-1 and TRBJ2-2; 10 bases line up with TRBD2. CDR1 and CDR2 (germline): DFQATT, SNEGSKA (reference sequence). V was clipped by 6 bases and J by 3 bases; unmatched bases: 19. The CDR3 length is 19 residues. CDR3 region: CSARAGLAGAQIYTGELFF. The CDR3 bases are TGCAGTGCCCGAGCGGGGCTAGCGGGAGCCCAAATCTACACCGGGGAGCTGTTTTTT.

The rearrangement joins TRBV11-2 to TRBJ1-6; D remains unclear. CDR1 is SGHAT, CDR2 FQNNGV, per germline. V lost 5 bases and J lost 8, with 22 bases in between. There are 17 residues in the CDR3. CDR3 DNA: TGTGCCAGCAGCCCCTGGGGAAATGACCGAGTGGATTCACCCCTCCACTTT. Its protein is CASSPWGNDRVDSPLHF.

A few counts support this clonotype. CDR3 loop: CSARPYQGKSKDTQYF. CDR3 in DNA: TGCAGTGCTAGACCCTACCAGGGAAAGTCGAAAGATACGCAGTATTTT. The chain uses TRBV20-1 and TRBJ2-3; D possibly corresponds to TRBD1 (5 bases). The CDR3 has 16 amino acids. Germline V gene data show CDR1 as DFQATT and CDR2 as SNEGSKA (reference sequence). V was pared by 2 bases and J by 5 bases, with 20 bases between.

A few counts support this clonotype. The chain has TRBV6-1 and TRBJ2-1, with 9 bases that match TRBD1. Germline CDR1 is MNHNS and CDR2 is SASEGT. The CDR3 extends over 15 amino acids. Losses at the gene ends were 4 bases for V and 7 bases for J; bases not matched to a gene: 8. The CDR3 sequence: CASSGAGTGNNEQFF. DNA of the CDR3: TGTGCCAGCAGTGGGGCCGGGACAGGGAATAATGAGCAGTTCTTC.

This clonotype was counted ten times or more. The chain joins TRBV29-1 to TRBJ1-2; D not resolved. CDR1 is SQVTM and CDR2 is ANQGSEA in the germline V gene. The V end lost 6 bases, the J end lost 2 bases, and 10 bases lay between the germline ends. The CDR3 contains 12 residues. The CDR3 DNA sequence: TGCAGCGTGGAGGTGGTAAACTATGGCTACACCTTC. This sequence encodes CSVEVVNYGYTF.